This is a list of T cell receptor beta chains from one sample in a study of blood T cell repertoires in COVID-19. Assay: immunoSEQ multiplex PCR; the TCRdb copy retains only in-frame clones and omits some. The top ten hold around 21% of the sample, which has 50,000 to 75,000 clones, roughly 84% seen once. The sample consisted of peripheral blood. The receptors originated from a woman older than 75 with active or convalescent COVID-19. CDR3s include the opening cysteine and the closing phenylalanine or tryptophan.

v_call	cdr3_length	j_call	cdr3_aa
TRBV25-1	14	TRBJ2-4	CASSQTGGGNIQYF
TRBV7-8	15	TRBJ2-5	CASSLVSGGVETQYF
TRBV5-1	14	TRBJ2-7	CASSPDRAPREQYF
TRBV19	15	TRBJ1-3	CASSIPVSSGNTIYF
TRBV3-1/TRBV3-2	16	TRBJ2-1	CASSQGGQVAFNEQFF
TRBV27	17	TRBJ1-2	CASSFVGGRIPLGGYTF
TRBV19	16	TRBJ2-2	CASGYLGGQNTGELFF
TRBV9	13	TRBJ2-5	CASSVVEDTTQYF
TRBV6-5	14	TRBJ2-1	CASRLGQAHDEQFF
TRBV7-3	14	TRBJ2-1	CASSVGRGTNEQFF
TRBV5-1	14	TRBJ1-1	CASSTGTLNTEAFF
TRBV12-3/TRBV12-4	13	TRBJ1-5	CASSPNYNQPQHF
TRBV15	15	TRBJ2-2	CATSRSRRNTGELFF
TRBV5-6	16	TRBJ1-1	CASSLYARVERTEAFF
TRBV29-1	13	TRBJ1-2	CSSTGGGLYGYTF
TRBV30	14	TRBJ1-3	CAWTTGNSGNTIYF
TRBV19	15	TRBJ1-4	CASSTSRGINEKLFF
TRBV7-6	14	TRBJ1-4	CASSSSGAWEKLFF
TRBV4-1	17	TRBJ1-2	CASSQPRGGQWNYGYTF
TRBV3-1/TRBV3-2	14	TRBJ1-3	CASSQESSGNTIYF
TRBV9	13	TRBJ2-1	CASSLGGSNEQFF
TRBV4-2	16	TRBJ2-3	CASSQASTRATDTQYF
TRBV6-6	13	TRBJ1-5	CATLQGNLEPQHF
TRBV19	14	TRBJ1-2	CASSSVGANYGYTF
TRBV7-2	15	TRBJ1-1	CASSSTQGRVTEAFF
TRBV18	16	TRBJ1-1	CASSPLLGGLNTEAFF
TRBV11-2	13	TRBJ2-5	CASSQTGAETQYF
TRBV6-5	14	TRBJ1-2	CASSFRRGSYGYTF
TRBV5-1	16	TRBJ2-2	CASSLRGEADTGELFF
TRBV25-1	16	TRBJ2-7	CASSESISDSTYEQYF
TRBV7-3	13	TRBJ1-2	CASSRTGGYGYTF
TRBV18	13	TRBJ1-4	CASSPGVDEKLFF
TRBV19	15	TRBJ2-1	CASTFTSGDYNEQFF
TRBV27	13	TRBJ1-3	CASRGFSGNTIYF
TRBV10-3	17	TRBJ1-5	CAISESGQGITSQPQHF
TRBV30	14	TRBJ2-1	CAWRSVGAGGFQFF
TRBV6-4	15	TRBJ1-2	CASSDSNRGHYGYTF